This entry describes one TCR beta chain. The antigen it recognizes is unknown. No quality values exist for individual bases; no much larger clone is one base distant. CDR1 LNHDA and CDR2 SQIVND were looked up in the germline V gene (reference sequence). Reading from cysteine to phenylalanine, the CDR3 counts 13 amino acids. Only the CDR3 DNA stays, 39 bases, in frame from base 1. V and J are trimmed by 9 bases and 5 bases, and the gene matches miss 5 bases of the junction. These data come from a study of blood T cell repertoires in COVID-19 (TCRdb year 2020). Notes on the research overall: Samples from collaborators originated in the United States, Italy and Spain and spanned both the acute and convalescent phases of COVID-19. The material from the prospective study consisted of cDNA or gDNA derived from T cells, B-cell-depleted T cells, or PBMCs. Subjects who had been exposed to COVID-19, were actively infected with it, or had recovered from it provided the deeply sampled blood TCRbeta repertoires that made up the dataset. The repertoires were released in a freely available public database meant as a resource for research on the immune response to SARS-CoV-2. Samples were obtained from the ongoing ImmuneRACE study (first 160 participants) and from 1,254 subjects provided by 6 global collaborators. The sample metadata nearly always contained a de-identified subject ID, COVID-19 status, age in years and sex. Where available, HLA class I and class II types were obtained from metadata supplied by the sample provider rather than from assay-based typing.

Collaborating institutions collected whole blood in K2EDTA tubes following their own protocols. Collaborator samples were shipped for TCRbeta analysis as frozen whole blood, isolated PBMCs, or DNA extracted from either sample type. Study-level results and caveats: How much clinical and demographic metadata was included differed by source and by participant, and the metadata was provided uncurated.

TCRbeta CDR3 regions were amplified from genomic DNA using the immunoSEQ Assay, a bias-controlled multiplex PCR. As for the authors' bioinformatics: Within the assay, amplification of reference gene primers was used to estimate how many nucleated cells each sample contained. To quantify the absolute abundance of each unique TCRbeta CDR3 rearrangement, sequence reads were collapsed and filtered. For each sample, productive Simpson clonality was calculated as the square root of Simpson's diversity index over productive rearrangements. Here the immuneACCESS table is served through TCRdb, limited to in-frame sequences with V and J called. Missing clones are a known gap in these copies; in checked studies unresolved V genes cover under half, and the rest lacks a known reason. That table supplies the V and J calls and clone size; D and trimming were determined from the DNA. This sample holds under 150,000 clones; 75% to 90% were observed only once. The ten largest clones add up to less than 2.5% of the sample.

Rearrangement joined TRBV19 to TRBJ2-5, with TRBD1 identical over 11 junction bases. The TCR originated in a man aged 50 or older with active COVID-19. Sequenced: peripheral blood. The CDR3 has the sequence CARGQGAHETQYF. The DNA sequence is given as TGTGCCAGAGGACAGGGGGCTCATGAGACCCAGTACTTC.